The source of this T cell receptor beta chain is a study of blood T cells in healthy people across ages. General observations from the study: The fall in TCR beta diversity per million T cells was roughly linear with age. Long-lived donors had more naive CD4+ cells and higher diversity than aged donors.

Alongside a J-beta primer mix, a sample-barcoded 5' primer served in a second PCR lasting about 6 to 11 cycles. The template-switch adaptor was a 5' adaptor with 12 random nucleotides. It tagged each cDNA molecule. TCRdb processed the 5' RACE reads anew with MiXCR; each CDR3 protein has one entry. The table has roughly 730,000 distinct CDR3 sequences, around three fifths seen once; the top ten hold under 30%. This clonotype was seen a handful of times. Its antigen remains unknown. V lost 0 bases and J 3 bases, leaving 12 bases between the germline ends. This CDR3 contains 15 residues. Germline V lookup: CDR1 MGHRA, CDR2 YSYEKL.

The chain recombines TRBV4-1 with TRBJ2-7; D is undetermined. Sequencing used blood. This TCR was recovered from a man between 40 and 49 years old in good health. CDR3 region: CASSQDRNPLYEQYF. The CDR3 coding sequence is TGCGCCAGCAGCCAAGATAGAAACCCTCTCTACGAGCAGTACTTC.